This TCR beta chain was captured by sequencing in a study of shared clonotypes between healthy human individuals. The length of the CDR3 is 13 residues. V was cut by 4 bases and J by 4 bases, with 8 bases left in between. Per the germline V gene, CDR1 is MNHEY and CDR2 is SVGAGI. Comments on this clone: Within the sample, other DNA sequences also encode this same CDR3.

Only in-frame clones appear in the TCRdb table, and some are missing; sequencing was by immunoSEQ multiplex PCR. This sample has 2,100,000 or so clones, with around 95% found just once. The V gene is TRBV6-5, the J gene TRBJ1-3; D is undetermined. Sequenced: naive CD4+ T cells sorted from blood. Regarding subset: CD45RA+ positively selected. The origin of this receptor is a man aged 18 to 30 in good health. This chain's CDR3 is CASSSTSGNTIYF. The CDR3 coding sequence is TGTGCCAGCAGTTCCACTTCAGGAAACACCATATATTTT.